The following is a TCR beta chain sequence with its context. This specimen belongs to a study of shared T cell receptors in the human thymus. Germline V gene data show CDR1 as MGHRA and CDR2 as YSYEKL. Trimming cost V 2 bases and J 1 base, with 14 bases left between them. The CDR3 is 16 residues long. Sequenced by immunoSEQ multiplex PCR; TCRdb stores in-frame clones only, minus some. This table has 720,000 or so clones, 80% to 90% appearing once. The sample was also reused in another study, on human thymus T cells. According to that study: Thymic TCR repertoires of unrelated people reportedly overlapped highly.

The sample taken for sequencing was thymocytes. V is TRBV4-1 and J is TRBJ2-5, with TRBD2 as a possible D gene (5 bases). This TCR came from a girl under three years old with a congenital heart defect. The CDR3 sequence is CASSQNLAGTQETQYF. The CDR3 DNA reads as TGCGCCAGCAGCCAAAACCTCGCGGGTACCCAAGAGACCCAGTACTTC.